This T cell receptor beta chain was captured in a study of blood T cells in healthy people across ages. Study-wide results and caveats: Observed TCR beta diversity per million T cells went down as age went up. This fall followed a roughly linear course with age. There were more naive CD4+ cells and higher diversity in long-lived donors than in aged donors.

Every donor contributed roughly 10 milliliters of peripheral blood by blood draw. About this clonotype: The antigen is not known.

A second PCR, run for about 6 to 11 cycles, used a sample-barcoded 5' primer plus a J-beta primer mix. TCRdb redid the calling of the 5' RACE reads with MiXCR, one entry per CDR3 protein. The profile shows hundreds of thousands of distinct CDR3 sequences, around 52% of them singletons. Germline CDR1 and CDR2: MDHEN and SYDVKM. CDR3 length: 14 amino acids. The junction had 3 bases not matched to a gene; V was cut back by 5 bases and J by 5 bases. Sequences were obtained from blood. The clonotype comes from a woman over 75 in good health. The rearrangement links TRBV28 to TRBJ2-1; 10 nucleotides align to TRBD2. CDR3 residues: CASSSGGEHNEQFF. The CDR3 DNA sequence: TGTGCCAGCAGTAGCGGGGGGGAACACAATGAGCAGTTCTTC. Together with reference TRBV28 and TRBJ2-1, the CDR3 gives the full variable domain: DVKVTQSSRYLVKRTGEKVFLECVQDMDHENMFWYRQDPGLGLRLIYFSYDVKMKEKGDIPEGYSVSREKKERFSLILESASTNQTSMYLCASSSGGEHNEQFFGPGTRLTVL.